Sequencing of this TCR beta chain was carried out in a study of CD8 T cells in ankylosing spondylitis. Study-wide results and caveats: Characteristic of ankylosing spondylitis blood, it appeared, was a TCR beta motif comprising about 8 highly homologous variants. According to the report, clones linked to the disease were significantly enriched in matched synovial fluid samples taken from ankylosing spondylitis patients.

With molecular barcodes, quantitative 5'-RACE was used to make the TCR beta libraries. In TCRdb, the 5' RACE reads were re-called with MiXCR into one record per CDR3 protein. Here the sample spans about 340,000 distinct CDR3 sequences, 20% to 25% being singletons. Regarding this clonotype: Its target is not known.

The TCR sequence derives from a male donor with ankylosing spondylitis or in good health (not recorded which). Sample: blood, either unsorted or a sorted T cell fraction (not recorded which).

The CDR3 protein is CSARQSGYEQYF. CDR3 nucleotide sequence: TGCAGTGCTAGGCAGAGCGGCTACGAGCAGTACTTC. This chain joins TRBV20-1 and TRBJ2-7, with D possibly being TRBD2 (5 bases). The CDR3 consists of 12 residues. The V end lost 3 bases, the J end lost 3 bases, and 9 bases lay between the germline ends. CDR1 is DFQATT and CDR2 is SNEGSKA in the germline V gene (reference sequence).